The 25 T cell receptor beta chains below all came from one sample that was sequenced in a study of T cell responses to AZD1222 COVID-19 vaccine. Clones were sequenced by immunoSEQ multiplex PCR, and TCRdb holds only the in-frame ones, with some missing. Here the sample spans 130,000 or so clones, just under 95% being singletons. Sequenced material: peripheral blood, taken on day 0 of AZD1222 vaccination. The receptors come from an adult in good health.

This rearrangement joins TRBV18 to TRBJ1-5, with a tentative D call TRBD1 (5 bases). CDR1 and CDR2 (germline): KGHSH, LQKENI. The V gene lost 0 bases and the J gene lost 4 bases, with 10 bases spanning the gap. The CDR3 contains 15 residues. CDR3 sequence: CASSPPGRANQPQHF. CDR3 coding DNA: TGTGCCAGCTCACCACCGGGCAGGGCAAATCAGCCCCAGCATTTT. Based on the CDR3 plus reference TRBV18 and TRBJ1-5, the full variable domain is NAGVMQNPRHLVRRRGQEARLRCSPMKGHSHVYWYRQLPEEGLKFMVYLQKENIIDESGMPKERFSAEFPKEGPSILRIQQVVRGDSAAYFCASSPPGRANQPQHFGDGTRLSIL.

The sample holds one count of this clone. V gene TRBV30 combines with J gene TRBJ2-7; D ambiguous. The CDR3 length is 10 residues. Germline V CDR1 and CDR2: GTSNPN, SVGIG (reference sequence). V lost 5 bases and J lost 7, with 9 bases in between. Here the CDR3 DNA reads TGTGCCTGGGGAGCTAGGGAGCAGTACTTC. Translated, it gives CAWGAREQYF.

About this clone itself: Other DNA sequences in the same sample also yield this CDR3. The chain employs TRBV2 and TRBJ1-3; D is perhaps TRBD1 (6 bases). From germline, CDR1 is SNHLY and CDR2 FYNNEI. This CDR3 region has 13 residues. Trimming removed 4 bases at V and 3 bases at J, with 7 bases between. The CDR3 DNA follows: TGTGCCAGCAGTGGGACAGTTGGAAACACCATATATTTT. Translation gives CASSGTVGNTIYF.

This chain links TRBV28 with TRBJ1-5; D unclear. The CDR3 is 14 residues long. Trimming removed 6 bases at V and 0 bases at J, with 9 bases between. Per the germline V gene, CDR1 is MDHEN and CDR2 is SYDVKM. The CDR3 here is CASRGPDSNQPQHF. Written as DNA, the CDR3 is TGTGCCAGCAGAGGGCCTGATAGCAATCAGCCCCAGCATTTT.

V is TRBV7-9 and J is TRBJ2-1, with D possibly matching TRBD2 (5 bases). Trimming took 3 bases from V and 8 from J, leaving 11 bases between them. The CDR3 consists of 13 residues. Germline CDR1 and CDR2: SEHNR and FQNEAQ (reference sequence). The CDR3 spells CASSLSTRDEQFF. For the CDR3, the DNA is TGTGCCAGCAGCTTGAGTACGAGGGATGAGCAGTTCTTC.

The chain uses TRBV28 and TRBJ2-4, with D perhaps TRBD1 (5 bases). CDR3 length: 13 residues. Germline V gene data show CDR1 as MDHEN and CDR2 as SYDVKM. V was cut by 2 bases and J by 7 bases, with 9 bases left in between. The CDR3 loop reads CASSLGAGNIQYF. Here the CDR3 DNA reads TGTGCCAGCAGTTTAGGGGCCGGTAACATTCAGTACTTC.

The chain uses TRBV6-5 and TRBJ1-1; maybe TRBD1 (6 bases). The CDR3 spans 15 residues. V lost 8 bases and J 7 bases, leaving 23 bases between the germline ends. Germline loops: CDR1 MNHEY, CDR2 SVGAGI. The CDR3, as DNA: TGTGCCAGCTCCACCGACAGGCCTTCTTTGGGTGAAGCTTTCTTT. Its protein is CASSTDRPSLGEAFF.

V and J are TRBV9 and TRBJ2-7; the D is unclear. The V end was cut by 4 bases, the J end by 1 base, with 12 bases between. This CDR3 contains 14 residues. CDR1 is SGDLS and CDR2 is YYNGEE in the germline V gene. Here the CDR3 reads CASSPNGWSYEQYF. In DNA, the CDR3 is TGTGCCAGCAGCCCCAATGGCTGGTCCTACGAGCAGTACTTC. The variable domain in full, completed from reference TRBV9 and TRBJ2-7, reads DSGVTQTPKHLITATGQRVTLRCSPRSGDLSVYWYQQSLDQGLQFLIQYYNGEERAKGNILERFSAQQFPDLHSELNLSSLELGDSALYFCASSPNGWSYEQYFGPGTRLTVT.

CDR3 protein: CASSYKSNEQFF. The CDR3 DNA reads as TGTGCCAGCAGCTATAAGAGCAATGAGCAGTTCTTC. The chain has TRBV7-9 and TRBJ2-1; no clear D gene. Germline CDR1 SEHNR, CDR2 FQNEAQ (reference sequence). V was trimmed by 4 bases and J by 6 bases, leaving 7 bases between them. There are 12 residues in the CDR3.

The chain is built from TRBV2 and TRBJ1-2, with TRBD1 identical over 8 bases. The CDR3 runs to 14 residues. The germline CDR1 and CDR2 sequences are SNHLY and FYNNEI. V dropped 7 bases and J dropped 4; count of bases not matched to a gene: 8. The CDR3 coding sequence is TGTGCCAGCACTATGACCGGGACAGGCTATGGCTACACCTTC. Residues: CASTMTGTGYGYTF.

The rearrangement links TRBV6-5 to TRBJ2-7, with TRBD1 identical over 11 bases. V dropped 0 bases and J dropped 7; count of bases not matched to a gene: 5. Germline V gene sequence: CDR1 MNHEY, CDR2 SVGAGI. The CDR3 is 15 residues long. CDR3 sequence reads: CASSYSQDRGREQYF. The CDR3 bases are TGTGCCAGCAGTTACTCTCAGGACAGGGGGCGGGAGCAGTACTTC.

This clone was detected only once. The chain combines TRBV27 with TRBJ2-3; D call uncertain. V lost 5 bases and J 0 bases, leaving 12 bases between the germline ends. The germline V gene encodes CDR1 MNHEY and CDR2 SMNVEV (reference sequence). CDR3 length equals 15 residues. As DNA, the CDR3 is TGTGCCAGCAGTCCCCCCCCGTGGAGCACAGATACGCAGTATTTT. Translated, it gives CASSPPPWSTDTQYF.

J is TRBJ2-2 and V is TRBV4-1; 7 bases map to TRBD1. There are 16 residues in the CDR3. Germline V gene lookup returns CDR1 MGHRA and CDR2 YSYEKL. The ends lost 0 bases at V and 2 bases at J; junction bases unmatched: 3. In DNA, the CDR3 is TGCGCCAGCAGCCAAGATCGGGACAGAAACACCGGGGAGCTGTTTTTT. Protein sequence: CASSQDRDRNTGELFF.

The chain employs TRBV10-2 and TRBJ2-7; the match to TRBD2 covers 10 bases. The CDR3 covers 13 residues. Germline CDR1 WSHSY, CDR2 SAAADI. V lost 6 bases and J lost 3; bases outside the gene matches: 2. CDR3 nucleotides: TGCGCCAGCAGGCTAGCGGGAGACTACGAGCAGTACTTC. Encoded protein: CASRLAGDYEQYF.

The chain couples TRBV18 to TRBJ2-7; 8 positions match TRBD2. Trimming removed 1 base from V and 1 base from J; junction bases left unmatched: 6. Germline values: CDR1 KGHSH, CDR2 LQKENI. The CDR3 covers 16 residues. The CDR3 spells CASSPRGIAGSYEQYF. The CDR3 DNA reads as TGTGCCAGCTCACCACGGGGAATAGCGGGATCCTACGAGCAGTACTTC.

The gene calls are TRBV7-8 and TRBJ2-1; D assignment may be TRBD1 or TRBD2 (5 bases each). Trimming cost V 5 bases and J 5 bases, with 10 bases left between them. Germline V gene data show CDR1 as SGHVS and CDR2 as FQNEAQ. This CDR3 is built from 13 residues. The CDR3 loop reads CASSTGPDNEQFF. DNA of the CDR3: TGTGCCAGCAGCACGGGACCTGACAATGAGCAGTTCTTC.

This chain links TRBV25-1 with TRBJ1-1; tentatively, D is TRBD1 (5 bases). In germline, CDR1 is MGHDK, CDR2 SYGVNS. Trimming stripped 2 bases from V and 5 bases from J, with 9 bases between. This CDR3 contains 13 residues. The CDR3 sequence is CASSEGAGTEAFF. CDR3 nucleotides: TGTGCCAGCAGTGAAGGGGCAGGGACTGAAGCTTTCTTT.

The rearrangement links TRBV7-2 to TRBJ1-2, with unresolved D. Trimming removed 1 base from V and 4 bases from J, with 7 bases in between. The germline V gene encodes CDR1 SGHTA and CDR2 FQGNSA. CDR3 length: 13 amino acids. The CDR3 DNA is TGTGCCAGCAGCTTAGGGGCAACCTATGGCTACACCTTC. It encodes CASSLGATYGYTF.

This chain links TRBV5-1 with TRBJ2-5; either TRBD1 or TRBD2 may fit D (5 bases each). Germline V gene data show CDR1 as SGHRS and CDR2 as YFSETQ. V shed 4 bases and J shed 4 bases, with 14 bases lying between them. The CDR3 length is 14 residues. The CDR3 DNA sequence: TGCGCCAGCAGCCCCGGTTGGGGGACAGAGACCCAGTACTTC. This codes for CASSPGWGTETQYF.

This chain joins TRBV5-5 and TRBJ1-5; a possible D gene is TRBD1 (6 bases). This CDR3 has 16 amino acids. CDR1 is SGHKS, CDR2 YYEKEE, per germline (reference sequence). Trimming took 0 bases from V and 1 from J, leaving 11 bases between them. CDR3 residues: CASSLVGGPSNQPQHF. In DNA form, the CDR3 reads TGTGCCAGCAGCTTGGTTGGGGGCCCGAGCAATCAGCCCCAGCATTTT.

The chain combines TRBV13 with TRBJ2-7; the match to TRBD2 covers 7 bases. The V gene's germline CDR1 is PRHDT and CDR2 FYEKMQ (reference sequence). V trimming: 5 bases; J trimming: 5 bases; junction bases outside the gene matches: 9. The CDR3 runs to 14 residues. The CDR3: CASSPLGRADEQYF. The CDR3 bases are TGTGCCAGCAGCCCGTTGGGGAGGGCCGACGAGCAGTACTTC.

This clone has only one observation. The chain employs TRBV6-5 and TRBJ2-1; 13 bases fit TRBD2. J gave up 3 bases and V 10 bases, and 3 bases lay outside the gene matches. This CDR3 comprises 14 residues. Germline CDR1 and CDR2: MNHEY and SVGAGI. Written as DNA, the CDR3 is TGTGCCACCGGGACTAGCGGGATCTACAATGAGCAGTTCTTC. Its protein is CATGTSGIYNEQFF.

J is TRBJ1-3 and V is TRBV13; D gene uncertain. The germline gives CDR1 PRHDT, CDR2 FYEKMQ (reference sequence). The CDR3 loop spans 13 amino acids. V shed 5 bases and J shed 0 bases, with 5 bases lying between them. The CDR3 bases are TGTGCCAGCAGCAGGACCTCTGGAAACACCATATATTTT. Translation gives CASSRTSGNTIYF.

CDR3 in DNA: TGTGCCAGCAGTCGGGACAGGGGTTCAGATACGCAGTATTTT. It translates to CASSRDRGSDTQYF. The V gene is TRBV6-5, the J gene TRBJ2-3, with 10 bases fitting TRBD1. The CDR3 has 14 residues. Per the germline V gene, CDR1 is MNHEY and CDR2 is SVGAGI. The V segment lost 5 bases and the J segment 4 bases; nucleotides outside the gene matches: 3.

For this clone: The sample has other DNA sequences that encode this CDR3 too. The chain joins TRBV6-6 to TRBJ2-7, with unresolved D. In germline, CDR1 is MNHNY, CDR2 SVGAGI (reference sequence). V was cut by 0 bases and J by 4 bases, with 4 bases left in between. The CDR3 has 12 amino acids. CDR3 bases: TGTGCCAGCAGTTACTCCAATTACGAGCAGTACTTC. Encoded protein: CASSYSNYEQYF.